Listed below are T cell receptor beta chains from one sample, sequenced in a study of long-term antiretroviral therapy in people with HIV. Assay used: immunoSEQ multiplex PCR; TCRdb lists only in-frame clones, some missing. The data hold about 25,000 clones, with around 79% observed a single time. Sequences were derived from unsorted PBMCs, sampled 2.1 years after starting antiretroviral therapy. All receptors come from a man younger than 40 with HIV. The CDR3 runs from the conserved cysteine through the conserved F or W. D genes are given only for firm matches. Clone size is shown for a subset of rows, as once, few, many or a class of expanded clone.

clone size	V gene	D gene	J gene	CDR3 DNA	CDR3 protein
NA	TRBV7-9	NA	TRBJ2-1	TGTGCCAGCAGCTTTCGAGGGATCGATGAGCAGTTCTTC	CASSFRGIDEQFF
NA	TRBV4-3	NA	TRBJ2-2	TGCGCCAGCGAAAGGGTCCTGAACACCGGGGAGCTGTTTTTT	CASERVLNTGELFF
NA	TRBV13	NA	TRBJ1-1	TGTGCCAGCAGCCCACGACAGACGAACACTGAAGCTTTCTTT	CASSPRQTNTEAFF
once	TRBV27	NA	TRBJ2-7	TGTGCCAGCAGTTTAGGGAGGGGGCCCCTCTCCTACGAGCAGTACTTC	CASSLGRGPLSYEQYF
NA	TRBV9	NA	TRBJ1-6	TGTGCCAGCAGCGTACGGACAGAGAATTCACCCCTCCACTTT	CASSVRTENSPLHF
NA	TRBV19	TRBD2	TRBJ2-7	TGTGCCAGTAGTATGGCTAGCGGGAGTGCCTACGAGCAGTACTTC	CASSMASGSAYEQYF
NA	TRBV11-1	NA	TRBJ2-1	TGTGCCAGCAGCTTAGTTCCAGCCTTCGGCTCCTACAATGAGCAGTTCTTC	CASSLVPAFGSYNEQFF
once	TRBV29-1	TRBD2	TRBJ2-1	TGCAGCGTTGAAGAGCCAGCGGGAATCTTAGTGGGGCAGTTCTTC	CSVEEPAGILVGQFF
NA	TRBV2	TRBD1	TRBJ2-7	TGTGCCAGCAGTTCCCGGGACAGACTGTCCTACGAGCAGTACTTC	CASSSRDRLSYEQYF
NA	TRBV27	TRBD2	TRBJ2-1	TGTGCCAGCAGATTCCCCGGAAGCGGGGCTCAGTTCTTC	CASRFPGSGAQFF
NA	TRBV6-6	TRBD2	TRBJ2-1	TGTGCCAGCACCCCGGGACTAGCGGGAGTTGGTGAGCAGTTCTTC	CASTPGLAGVGEQFF
NA	TRBV7-9	TRBD1	TRBJ1-1	TGTGCCAGCAGCCTCGGGACAGGGCAAAACACTGAAGCTTTCTTT	CASSLGTGQNTEAFF
NA	TRBV18	TRBD1	TRBJ2-1	TGTGCCAGCTCAAGGTCAGGGGGTCACAATGAGCAGTTCTTC	CASSRSGGHNEQFF
NA	TRBV9	TRBD1	TRBJ2-7	TGTGCCAGCAGCGCGAGGGGGCAGACCTACGAGCAGTACTTC	CASSARGQTYEQYF
NA	TRBV18	NA	TRBJ1-6	TGTGCCAGCTCACCCCAGCAGGGTTCACCCCTCCACTTT	CASSPQQGSPLHF
NA	TRBV4-3	NA	TRBJ1-5	TGCGCCAGCAGCCAAGATAGCGGGAGCGGACAGCCCCAGCATTTT	CASSQDSGSGQPQHF
large	TRBV7-9	TRBD1	TRBJ1-1	TGTGCCAGCAGCTTAGGACTACAGGGGGTTGAAGCTTTCTTT	CASSLGLQGVEAFF
NA	TRBV14	TRBD2	TRBJ2-4	TGTGCCAGCAGCCCATGGACTAGCGGGAGTCAGTTAGCCAAAAACATTCAGTACTTC	CASSPWTSGSQLAKNIQYF
NA	TRBV6-4	NA	TRBJ2-1	TGTGCCAGCAGTGAGACGGGAGAGAATGAGCAGTTCTTC	CASSETGENEQFF
NA	TRBV19	NA	TRBJ2-3	TGTGCCAGTACCCCCTGGGCACTCCAGTGGGATACGCAGTATTTT	CASTPWALQWDTQYF
NA	TRBV25-1	TRBD1	TRBJ1-5	TGTGCCAGCAGTGTGACAGGGAGCAATCAGCCCCAGCATTTT	CASSVTGSNQPQHF
NA	TRBV5-6	TRBD1	TRBJ1-6	TGTGCCAGCAGCTCCTGGGACAGGGTGAATTCACCCCTCCACTTT	CASSSWDRVNSPLHF
NA	TRBV19	TRBD1	TRBJ1-4	TGTGCCAGTAGTATCCTCCCAACAGGGGGAGCTAATGAAAAACTGTTTTTT	CASSILPTGGANEKLFF
NA	TRBV9	NA	TRBJ1-1	TGTGCCAGCAGCGACAGGAACACTGAAGCTTTCTTT	CASSDRNTEAFF
NA	TRBV19	NA	TRBJ2-6	TGTGCCAGTAGTATGATTACTGGGGCCAACGTCCTGACTTTC	CASSMITGANVLTF
NA	TRBV6-1	NA	TRBJ2-7	TGTGCCAGCACCTTTTTTAGCGGAACCTCCTACGAGCAGTACTTC	CASTFFSGTSYEQYF
NA	TRBV7-6	TRBD2	TRBJ2-2	TGTGCCAGCAGCTTAACCCCTGGACTAGCGAACACCGGGGAGCTGTTTTTT	CASSLTPGLANTGELFF
NA	TRBV19	TRBD1	TRBJ1-4	TGTGCCAGTAGGCGACAGGGGCAGGGGTATGAAAAACTGTTTTTT	CASRRQGQGYEKLFF
NA	TRBV27	NA	TRBJ2-4	TGTGCCAGCAGTCCGGGACTAGCCAAAAACATTCAGTACTTC	CASSPGLAKNIQYF
NA	TRBV19	NA	TRBJ1-4	TGTGCCAGCCAACCTTATGGGGGGATTGAAAAACTGTTTTTT	CASQPYGGIEKLFF
few	TRBV30	NA	TRBJ1-3	TGTGCCTGGAGTGTACGCAGTTCTGGAAACACCATATATTTT	CAWSVRSSGNTIYF
NA	TRBV6-5	NA	TRBJ1-1	TGTGCCAGCAGTGGGGCAGTGAACACTGAAGCTTTCTTT	CASSGAVNTEAFF
NA	TRBV5-1	TRBD1	TRBJ2-5	TGCGCCAGCAGAGAGACAGGGGGAACCCAAGAGACCCAGTACTTC	CASRETGGTQETQYF
NA	TRBV7-8	TRBD2	TRBJ2-1	TGTGCCAGCAGCTCCGGGACTAGCGGGGGGAGGTATGAGCAGTTCTTC	CASSSGTSGGRYEQFF
NA	TRBV6-6	NA	TRBJ2-2	TGTGCCAGCAGCCAGCCGGGATTTTTCACCGGGGAGCTGTTTTTT	CASSQPGFFTGELFF
few	TRBV5-6	NA	TRBJ2-2	TGTGCCAGCAGCTTGTGGTACAGGACGAACACCGGGGAGCTGTTTTTT	CASSLWYRTNTGELFF
once	TRBV9	TRBD1	TRBJ2-7	TGTGCCAGCAGCTTATCCGGGACAGCCACCTACGAGCAGTACTTC	CASSLSGTATYEQYF
NA	TRBV5-5	TRBD1	TRBJ1-4	TGTGCCAGCAGCCTAACAGGGGCCTTCTATGAAAAACTGTTTTTT	CASSLTGAFYEKLFF
once	TRBV28	TRBD1	TRBJ2-3	TGTGCCAGCAGTTCGCCCCAGGGGGCTGAAGATACGCAGTATTTT	CASSSPQGAEDTQYF
NA	TRBV29-1	TRBD2	TRBJ2-2	TGCAGCGCGGCAGACACCATGGGAGGGCCCGGGGAGCTGTTTTTT	CSAADTMGGPGELFF
NA	TRBV9	TRBD1	TRBJ1-2	TGTGCCAGCAGCGTAACAGGGGGGGGCTACACCTTC	CASSVTGGGYTF
NA	TRBV7-2	TRBD2	TRBJ2-2	TGTGCCAGCAGCTTAGATCCCGGGAGGGCCCCCGGGGAGCTGTTTTTT	CASSLDPGRAPGELFF
medium-sized	TRBV25-1	NA	TRBJ1-3	TGTGCCAGCAGTGAATGGACAGACTCTGGAAACACCATATATTTT	CASSEWTDSGNTIYF
NA	TRBV18	NA	TRBJ1-1	TGTGCCAGCTCCCCCGGGGCGGCGAACACTGAAGCTTTCTTT	CASSPGAANTEAFF
NA	TRBV7-2	NA	TRBJ1-6	TGTGCCAGCAGCTGGGCGAATTCACCCCTCCACTTT	CASSWANSPLHF
few	TRBV28	NA	TRBJ1-2	TGTGCCAGCAGTGGAAACTATGGCTACACCTTC	CASSGNYGYTF
NA	TRBV19	TRBD1	TRBJ1-2	TGTGCCAGTAGTATAGGACAGGGGGCCGGTGGCTACACCTTC	CASSIGQGAGGYTF
NA	TRBV5-4	TRBD1	TRBJ2-7	TGTGCCAGCAGCTGGGACAGGGGGATCGAGCAGTACTTC	CASSWDRGIEQYF
NA	TRBV30	NA	TRBJ2-7	TGTGCCTGGAGTGTAATCAGGAACACCTACGAGCAGTACTTC	CAWSVIRNTYEQYF
NA	TRBV7-2	NA	TRBJ1-4	TGTGCCAGCAGCTTAGCGGGAACTGCTCTGGAAAAACTGTTTTTT	CASSLAGTALEKLFF
once	TRBV7-6	NA	TRBJ1-6	TGTGCCAGCAGCTTGCTACAGGGCGGAGATAATTCACCCCTCCACTTT	CASSLLQGGDNSPLHF
NA	TRBV6-6	NA	TRBJ2-2	TGTGCCAGCACCAGGGCTAACACCGGGGAGCTGTTTTTT	CASTRANTGELFF
few	TRBV6-1	TRBD2	TRBJ2-1	TGTGCCAGCAGACCCGGGACTAGAGAGCAGTTCTTC	CASRPGTREQFF
few	TRBV5-4	NA	TRBJ1-2	TGTGCCAGCAGCTTGTTAGCAAACTATGGCTACACCTTC	CASSLLANYGYTF
NA	TRBV6-1	TRBD1	TRBJ1-2	TGTGCCAGCAGTCATAGTGGACAGGGGGCGCATGGCTACACCTTC	CASSHSGQGAHGYTF
once	TRBV6-5	NA	TRBJ2-1	TGTGCCAGCAGGAAGGCTGGTTACAATGAGCAGTTCTTC	CASRKAGYNEQFF
NA	TRBV19	TRBD1	TRBJ1-2	TGTGCCAGTAGTGGACCGGGACAGGGGCTCTATGGCTACACCTTC	CASSGPGQGLYGYTF
few	TRBV5-4	TRBD2	TRBJ2-7	TGTGCCAGCAGCCAAAGTACTAGCGGGGCCATACAGTACTTC	CASSQSTSGAIQYF
NA	TRBV7-6	NA	TRBJ2-2	TGTGCCAGCAGCTTAGGGGTGGGGACCGGGGAGCTGTTTTTT	CASSLGVGTGELFF
NA	TRBV28	NA	TRBJ1-3	TGTGCCAGCAGTCGAAATGTAATACGAAACACCATATATTTT	CASSRNVIRNTIYF